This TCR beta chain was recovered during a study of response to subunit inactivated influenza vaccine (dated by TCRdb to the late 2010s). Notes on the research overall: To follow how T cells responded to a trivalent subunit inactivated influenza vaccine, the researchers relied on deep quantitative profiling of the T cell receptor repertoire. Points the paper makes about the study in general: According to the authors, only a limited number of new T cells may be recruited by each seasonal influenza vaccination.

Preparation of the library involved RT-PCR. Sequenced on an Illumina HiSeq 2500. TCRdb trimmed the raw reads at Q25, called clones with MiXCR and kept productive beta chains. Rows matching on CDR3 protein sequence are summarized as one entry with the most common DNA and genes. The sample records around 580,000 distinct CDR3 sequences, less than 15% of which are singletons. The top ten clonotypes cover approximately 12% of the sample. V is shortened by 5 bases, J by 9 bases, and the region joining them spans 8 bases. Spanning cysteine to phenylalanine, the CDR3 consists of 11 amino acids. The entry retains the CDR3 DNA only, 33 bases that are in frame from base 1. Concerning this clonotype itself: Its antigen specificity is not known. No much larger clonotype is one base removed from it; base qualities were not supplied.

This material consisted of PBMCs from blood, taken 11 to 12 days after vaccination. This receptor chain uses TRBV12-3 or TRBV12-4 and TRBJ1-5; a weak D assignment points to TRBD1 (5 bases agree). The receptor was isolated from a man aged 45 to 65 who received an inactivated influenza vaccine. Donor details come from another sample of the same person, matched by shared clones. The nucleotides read TGTGCCAGCAGTCGCGGGGGGCCCCAGCATTTT. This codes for CASSRGGPQHF.